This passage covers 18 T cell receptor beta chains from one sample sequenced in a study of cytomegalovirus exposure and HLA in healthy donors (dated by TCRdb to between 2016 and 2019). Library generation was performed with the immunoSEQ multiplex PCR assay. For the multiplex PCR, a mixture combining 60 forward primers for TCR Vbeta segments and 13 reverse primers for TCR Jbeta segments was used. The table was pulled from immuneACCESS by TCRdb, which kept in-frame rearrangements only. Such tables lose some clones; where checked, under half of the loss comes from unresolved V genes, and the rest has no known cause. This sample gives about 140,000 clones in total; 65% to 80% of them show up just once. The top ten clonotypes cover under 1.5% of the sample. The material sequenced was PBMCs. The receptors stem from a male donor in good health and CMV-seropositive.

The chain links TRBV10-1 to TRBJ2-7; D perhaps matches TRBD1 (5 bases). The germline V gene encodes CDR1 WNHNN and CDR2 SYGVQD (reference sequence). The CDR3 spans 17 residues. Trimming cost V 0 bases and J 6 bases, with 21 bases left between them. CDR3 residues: CASSESGLGQLSAEQYF. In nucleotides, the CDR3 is TGCGCCAGCAGTGAGTCGGGTTTGGGGCAGTTGTCGGCCGAGCAGTACTTC.

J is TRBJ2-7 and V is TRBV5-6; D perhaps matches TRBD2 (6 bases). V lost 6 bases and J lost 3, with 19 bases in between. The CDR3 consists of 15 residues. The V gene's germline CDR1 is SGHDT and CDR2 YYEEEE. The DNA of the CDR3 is TGTGCCAGCAACCCGCGGGGCGGGGTGTTCTACGAGCAGTACTTC. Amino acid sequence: CASNPRGGVFYEQYF.

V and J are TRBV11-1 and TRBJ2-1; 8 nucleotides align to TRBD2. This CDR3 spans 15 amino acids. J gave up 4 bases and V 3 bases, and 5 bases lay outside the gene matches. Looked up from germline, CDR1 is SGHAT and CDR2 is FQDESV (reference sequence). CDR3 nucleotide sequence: TGTGCCAGCAGCTTCCGCGGGGGGATGTACAATGAGCAGTTCTTC. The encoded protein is CASSFRGGMYNEQFF.

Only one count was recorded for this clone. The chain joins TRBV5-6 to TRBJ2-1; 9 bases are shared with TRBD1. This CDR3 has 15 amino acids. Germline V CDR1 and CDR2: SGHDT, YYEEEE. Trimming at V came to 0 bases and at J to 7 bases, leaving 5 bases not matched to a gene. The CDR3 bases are TGTGCCAGCAGCTTGGAACAGGGGGCCTGGAATGAGCAGTTCTTC. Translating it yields CASSLEQGAWNEQFF.

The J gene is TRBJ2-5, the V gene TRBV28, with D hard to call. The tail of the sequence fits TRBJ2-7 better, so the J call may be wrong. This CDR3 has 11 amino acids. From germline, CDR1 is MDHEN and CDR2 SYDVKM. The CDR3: CASSKMYEQYF. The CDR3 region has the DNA TGTGCCAGCAGCAAGATGTACGAGCAGTACTTC.

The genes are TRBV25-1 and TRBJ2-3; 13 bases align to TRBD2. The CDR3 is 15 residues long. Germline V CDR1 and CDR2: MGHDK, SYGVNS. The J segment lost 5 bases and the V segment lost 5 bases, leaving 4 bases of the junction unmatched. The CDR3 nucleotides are TGTGCCAGCAGTCCGGGACTAGCGGGACGAGATACGCAGTATTTT. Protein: CASSPGLAGRDTQYF.

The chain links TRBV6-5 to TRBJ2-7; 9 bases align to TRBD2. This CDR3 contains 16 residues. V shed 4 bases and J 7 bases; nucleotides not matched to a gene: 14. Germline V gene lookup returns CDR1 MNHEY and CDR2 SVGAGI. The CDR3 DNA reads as TGTGCCAGCAGTTTACTCCGGACTAGCGTCAGGAGGGAGCAGTACTTC. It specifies CASSLLRTSVRREQYF.

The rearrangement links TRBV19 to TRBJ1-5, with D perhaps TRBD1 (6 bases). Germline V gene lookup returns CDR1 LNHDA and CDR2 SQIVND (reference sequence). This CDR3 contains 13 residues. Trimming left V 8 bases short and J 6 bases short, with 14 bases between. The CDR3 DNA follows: TGTGCCAGTTGCACACAGGGCGGTCAGCCCCAGCATTTT. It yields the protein CASCTQGGQPQHF.

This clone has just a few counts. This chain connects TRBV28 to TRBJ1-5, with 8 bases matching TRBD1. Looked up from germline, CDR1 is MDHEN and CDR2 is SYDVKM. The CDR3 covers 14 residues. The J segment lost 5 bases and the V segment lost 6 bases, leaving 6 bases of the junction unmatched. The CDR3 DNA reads TGTGCCAGCAGCCCCGACAGGGGCTATCAGCCCCAGCATTTT. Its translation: CASSPDRGYQPQHF. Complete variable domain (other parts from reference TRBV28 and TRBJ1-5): DVKVTQSSRYLVKRTGEKVFLECVQDMDHENMFWYRQDPGLGLRLIYFSYDVKMKEKGDIPEGYSVSREKKERFSLILESASTNQTSMYLCASSPDRGYQPQHFGDGTRLSIL.

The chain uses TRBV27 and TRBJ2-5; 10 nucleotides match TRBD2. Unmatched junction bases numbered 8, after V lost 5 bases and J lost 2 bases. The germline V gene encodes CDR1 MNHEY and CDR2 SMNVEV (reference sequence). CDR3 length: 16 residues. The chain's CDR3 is CASSPLDSGGQETQYF. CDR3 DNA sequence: TGTGCCAGCAGTCCCCTTGATAGCGGGGGGCAAGAGACCCAGTACTTC.

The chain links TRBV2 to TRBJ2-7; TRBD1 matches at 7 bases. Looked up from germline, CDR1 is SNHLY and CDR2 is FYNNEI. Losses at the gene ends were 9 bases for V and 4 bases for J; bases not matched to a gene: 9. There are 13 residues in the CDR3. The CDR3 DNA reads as TGTGCCAGAAGGGGGCCTTCTCTTTACGAGCAGTACTTC. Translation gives CARRGPSLYEQYF.

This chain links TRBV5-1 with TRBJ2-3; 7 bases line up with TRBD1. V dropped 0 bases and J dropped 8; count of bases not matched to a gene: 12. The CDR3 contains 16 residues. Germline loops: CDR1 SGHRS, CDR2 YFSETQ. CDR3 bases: TGCGCCAGCAGCTTGGAGATACGGGACAGTTCCGGTACGCAGTATTTT. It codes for CASSLEIRDSSGTQYF.

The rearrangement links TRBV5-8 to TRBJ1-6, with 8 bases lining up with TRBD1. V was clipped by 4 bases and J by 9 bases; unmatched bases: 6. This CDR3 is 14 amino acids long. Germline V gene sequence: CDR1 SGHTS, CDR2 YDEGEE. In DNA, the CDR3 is TGTGCCAGCAGCCTAGGACAGGGATTTTCACCCCTCCACTTT. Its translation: CASSLGQGFSPLHF.

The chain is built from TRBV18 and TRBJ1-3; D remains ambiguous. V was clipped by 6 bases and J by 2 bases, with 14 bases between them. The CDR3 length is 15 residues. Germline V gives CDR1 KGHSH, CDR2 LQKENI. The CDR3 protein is CASSKGEGTGNTIYF. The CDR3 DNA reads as TGTGCCAGCTCGAAAGGAGAGGGAACTGGAAACACCATATATTTT.

The CDR3 nucleotides read TGTGCCAGCAGTCCAGGACAGTCCTATGGCTACACCTTC. Protein sequence: CASSPGQSYGYTF. This chain joins TRBV6-5 and TRBJ1-2, with D tentatively TRBD1 (6 bases). The CDR3 has 13 amino acids. V was trimmed by 5 bases and J by 4 bases, leaving 11 bases between them. From germline, CDR1 is MNHEY and CDR2 SVGAGI.

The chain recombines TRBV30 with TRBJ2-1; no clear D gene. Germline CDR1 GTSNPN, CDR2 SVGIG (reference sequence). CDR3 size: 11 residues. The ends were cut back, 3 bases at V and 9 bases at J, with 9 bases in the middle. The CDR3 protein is CAWSTTGEQFF. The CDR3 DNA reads TGTGCCTGGAGCACCACGGGTGAGCAGTTCTTC.

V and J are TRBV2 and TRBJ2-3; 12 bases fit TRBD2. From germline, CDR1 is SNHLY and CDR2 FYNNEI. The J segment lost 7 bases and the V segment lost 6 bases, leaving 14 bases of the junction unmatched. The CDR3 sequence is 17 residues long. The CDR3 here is CASRPLAGGPPKNTQYF. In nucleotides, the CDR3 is TGTGCCAGCAGGCCACTAGCGGGGGGCCCCCCCAAGAATACGCAGTATTTT.

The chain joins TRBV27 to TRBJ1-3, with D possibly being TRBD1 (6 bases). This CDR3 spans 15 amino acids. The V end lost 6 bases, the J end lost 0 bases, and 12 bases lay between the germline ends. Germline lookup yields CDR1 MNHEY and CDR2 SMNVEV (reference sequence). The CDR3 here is CASRGDTSSGNTIYF. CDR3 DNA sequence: TGTGCCAGCAGAGGGGACACGAGCTCTGGAAACACCATATATTTT.